This TCR beta chain is from a study of TIL therapy for anti-PD-1-resistant metastatic lung cancer. Turning to the study itself: Median patient age was 54, ranging 38-75 years. Most patients had lung adenocarcinoma. By whole-exome sequencing, median non-synonymous tumor mutation burden was roughly 1.4 mutations per megabase.

Described time point: pre-treatment sample, taken before nivolumab and TIL therapy. The tumor samples were excised metastases, mostly pleural nodules or supraclavicular lymph nodes. This was the immunoSEQ v3 assay. Survey-level samples got some 2 million read pairs; deep-level samples got roughly 5-6.5 million. Repertoires were generated with immunoSEQ multiplex PCR, while TCRdb's copy carries only in-frame clones and drops some. The sample has about 50,000 clones, less than 75% seen once; the top ten hold approximately 5.6%. The sequencing here drew on tumor tissue, taken at baseline. The receptor comes from a person aged 25 to 80 with non-small cell lung cancer.

CDR3 in amino acids: CASRKLGSPLHF. Written as DNA, the CDR3 is TGTGCCAGCCGGAAACTCGGTTCACCCCTCCACTTT. J is TRBJ1-6 and V is TRBV27, with unresolved D. V dropped 8 bases and J dropped 9 bases, with 11 bases sitting between them. This CDR3 region has 12 residues. Germline values: CDR1 MNHEY, CDR2 SMNVEV (reference sequence).